This T cell receptor (beta chain) was recorded in a study of Graves' ophthalmopathy and Graves' hyperthyroidism. Germline V CDR1 and CDR2: MDHEN, SYDVKM. The V end lost 5 bases, the J end lost 3 bases, and 8 bases lay between the germline ends. This CDR3 has 12 residues. Amplification of TCR beta CDR3 regions used RNA transcripts. RT-PCR in the first round used HTBI primers; a second-round multiplex PCR followed. From the multiplex PCR reads, TCRdb called clonotypes with MiXCR, one entry per CDR3 protein. The sample consists of roughly 600,000 distinct CDR3 sequences, approximately 37% of them appearing once.

The chain is built from TRBV28 and TRBJ2-7; D call uncertain. This receptor was taken from an adult man with Graves' hyperthyroidism. Sequencing was carried out using peripheral blood or thyroid tissue (not recorded which). In DNA form, the CDR3 reads TGTGCCAGCAGTCTCTCGATCTACGAGCAGTACTTC. Its protein product is CASSLSIYEQYF.